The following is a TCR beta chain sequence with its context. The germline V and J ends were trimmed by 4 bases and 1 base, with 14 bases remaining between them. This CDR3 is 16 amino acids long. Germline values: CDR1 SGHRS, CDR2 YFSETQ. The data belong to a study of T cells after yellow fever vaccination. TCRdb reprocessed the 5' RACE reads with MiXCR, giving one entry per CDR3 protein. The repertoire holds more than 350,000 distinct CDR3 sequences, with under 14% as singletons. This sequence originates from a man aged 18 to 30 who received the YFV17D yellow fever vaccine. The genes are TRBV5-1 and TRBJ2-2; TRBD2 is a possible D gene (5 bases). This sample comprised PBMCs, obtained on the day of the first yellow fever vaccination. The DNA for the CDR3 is TGCGCCAGCAGCCCAAGGACTCCTGTGAACACCGGGGAGCTGTTTTTT. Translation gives CASSPRTPVNTGELFF.